The clone carrying this T cell receptor beta chain was seen ten or more times. Its specificity is unknown. This entry is derived from a study of CD8 T cells in ankylosing spondylitis. Findings and caveats of the study: In ankylosing spondylitis patients, matched synovial fluid reportedly showed significant enrichment of disease-linked clones.

V lost 5 bases, J lost 8 bases, and 19 bases lay in between. This CDR3 is built from 15 residues. Germline V gene sequence: CDR1 SGHTA, CDR2 FQGTGA. TCRdb reprocessed the 5' RACE reads with MiXCR, giving one entry per CDR3 protein. The sample records hundreds of thousands of distinct CDR3 sequences, 20% being singletons. This rearrangement joins TRBV7-3 to TRBJ2-1, with D possibly TRBD2 on 6 matching bases. Material for sequencing was blood, either unsorted or a sorted T cell fraction (not recorded which). The sequence was obtained from a male donor with ankylosing spondylitis or in good health (not recorded which). The CDR3, as DNA: TGTGCCAGCAGCCCCGGAGGGCTTTCGGTCGATGAGCAGTTCTTC. Translated, it gives CASSPGGLSVDEQFF.